Presented here are 11 T cell receptor beta chains from one specimen sequenced in a study of T cell responses to AZD1222 COVID-19 vaccine. Profiling relied on immunoSEQ multiplex PCR, and the TCRdb table lists in-frame clones only, not all of them. Here the sample spans under 150,000 clones, more than 85% being singletons. The material was peripheral blood, obtained on day 0 of AZD1222 vaccination. The receptors were gathered from an adult in good health.

In the case of this clone: Other DNA sequences of this sample code for an identical CDR3. The rearrangement links TRBV28 to TRBJ1-6, with 10 positions matching TRBD1. The junction had 4 bases not matched to a gene; V was cut back by 6 bases and J by 8 bases. This CDR3 comprises 14 residues. The germline V gene has CDR1 MDHEN and CDR2 SYDVKM. CDR3 bases: TGTGCCAGCAGCTCCGGACAGGGGGATTCACCCCTCCACTTT. Its protein product is CASSSGQGDSPLHF.

The chain has TRBV24-1 and TRBJ2-3, with no clear D. The germline V gene has CDR1 KGHDR and CDR2 SFDVKD. The germline V and J ends were trimmed by 4 bases and 2 bases, with 9 bases remaining between them. The CDR3 has 14 amino acids. DNA of the CDR3: TGTGCCACCAGTGAGGGAATTCCCACAGATACGCAGTATTTT. The encoded protein is CATSEGIPTDTQYF.

This clone was seen a few times. The chain links TRBV20-1 to TRBJ1-1, with 7 positions matching TRBD1. The CDR3 contains 10 residues. CDR1 DFQATT and CDR2 SNEGSKA come from the germline V gene (reference sequence). The CDR3 spells CRGGQMEAFF. The CDR3 DNA follows: TGCAGGGGGGGACAGATGGAAGCTTTCTTT.

The CDR3 DNA follows: TGTGCCAGCAGCTCCGGCGGGGACAGGGGGCGACCCTATGGCTACACCTTC. This gives the protein CASSSGGDRGRPYGYTF. The chain combines TRBV7-9 with TRBJ1-2; 12 positions match TRBD1. V lost 4 bases, J lost 4 bases, and 10 bases stayed unmatched. CDR1 is SEHNR, CDR2 FQNEAQ, per germline (reference sequence). The CDR3 totals 17 residues.

The chain has TRBV5-4 and TRBJ1-3; no clear D. The CDR3 runs 14 residues. V shed 4 bases and J shed 4 bases, with 12 bases lying between them. CDR1 and CDR2 (germline): SGHNT, YYREEE (reference sequence). This chain's CDR3 is CASSLQSSGNTIYF. Written as DNA, the CDR3 is TGTGCCAGCAGCCTACAGAGTTCAGGAAACACCATATATTTT.

This sequence joins TRBV27 and TRBJ2-7; D is perhaps TRBD2 (5 bases). The V end was cut by 6 bases, the J end by 3 bases, with 21 bases between. This CDR3 contains 16 residues. CDR1 is MNHEY and CDR2 is SMNVEV in the germline V gene (reference sequence). This chain's CDR3 is CASSPTAASLRYEQYF. The CDR3, as DNA: TGTGCCAGCAGCCCCACAGCGGCTAGCCTCCGCTACGAGCAGTACTTC.

This clone came up a few times. The chain recombines TRBV9 with TRBJ2-1; 7 bases agree with TRBD2. After removal of 0 bases from V and 7 bases from J, the junction contained 7 bases not matched to a gene. Germline-derived CDR1 and CDR2 are SGDLS and YYNGEE. There are 15 residues in the CDR3. The CDR3 here is CASSVEGQGGNEQFF. CDR3 DNA sequence: TGTGCCAGCAGCGTAGAAGGCCAGGGAGGGAATGAGCAGTTCTTC.

The chain carries TRBV4-1 and TRBJ1-2, with 7 bases lining up with TRBD1. The V segment lost 6 bases and the J segment 5 bases; nucleotides outside the gene matches: 9. This CDR3 spans 14 amino acids. The germline gives CDR1 MGHRA, CDR2 YSYEKL. The DNA of the CDR3 is TGCGCCAGCAGTCATGACAGGGTGGGGTATGGCTACACCTTC. This gives the protein CASSHDRVGYGYTF.

The chain uses TRBV7-9 and TRBJ1-2; TRBD1 aligns across 7 bases. Germline loops: CDR1 SEHNR, CDR2 FQNEAQ (reference sequence). V was pared by 2 bases and J by 5 bases, with 8 bases of the junction left unmatched. This CDR3 region has 15 residues. CDR3 sequence reads: CASSLRRGGEYGYTF. CDR3 DNA: TGTGCCAGCAGCTTACGTCGAGGGGGCGAATATGGCTACACCTTC.

The chain uses TRBV7-2 and TRBJ1-5; no clear D gene. Trimming removed 5 bases at V and 0 bases at J, with 11 bases between. Germline V gives CDR1 SGHTA, CDR2 FQGNSA. This CDR3 has 15 residues. CDR3 nucleotides: TGTGCCAGCAGCCCAGCGGGGTATAGCAATCAGCCCCAGCATTTT. It is translated as CASSPAGYSNQPQHF.

This chain joins TRBV29-1 and TRBJ1-2; D is undetermined. This CDR3 contains 12 residues. The V end was cut by 6 bases, the J end by 9 bases, with 17 bases between. CDR1 SQVTM and CDR2 ANQGSEA come from the germline V gene. DNA for the CDR3: TGCAGCGTACTCTCGGGAGGCTTCCGCTACACCTTC. As protein: CSVLSGGFRYTF.